This T cell receptor (beta chain) was observed in a study of glioma-infiltrating T cells. Points from the study as a whole: Only very few CDR3 sequences appeared in both tissue and blood. Non-neoplastic patients had below-expected tissue-blood divergence, while all gliomas exceeded expectation.

The CDR3 is 13 residues long. The germline CDR1 and CDR2 sequences are DFQATT and SNEGSKA (reference sequence). TCR alpha and beta CDR3 regions were amplified from RNA using iRepertoire nested multiplex PCR. Tissue mRNA or PBMC total RNA, roughly 85-450 ng, went into one-step reverse transcription and amplification. TCRdb reanalysed the multiplex PCR reads using MiXCR and keeps one entry per CDR3 protein. This sample has some 12,000 distinct CDR3 sequences, with about 26% found just once. Ten or more counts support this clonotype. Its matching antigen is unknown. The source material was glioma tissue, nonneoplastic brain tissue, or PBMCs (not recorded which). The TCR sequence derives from a human donor with low-grade glioma or glioblastoma, undergoing nonglioma brain surgery, or in good health (not recorded which). The gene calls are TRBV20-1 and TRBJ1-1, with a possible D match to TRBD1 (6 bases). The CDR3 here is CSKGETGYTEAFF. The DNA for the CDR3 is TGCAGCAAAGGGGAAACAGGGTACACTGAAGCTTTCTTT.